One sample yielded the 3 T cell receptor beta chains listed below, sequenced in a study of blood T cells in healthy people across ages. A sample-barcoded 5' primer and a J-beta primer mix were used in a second PCR of roughly 6 to 11 cycles. TCRdb reanalysed the 5' RACE reads using MiXCR and keeps one entry per CDR3 protein. The sample yields roughly 830,000 distinct CDR3 sequences, under 80% seen once. The sample consisted of blood. These receptors were obtained from a man aged 25 to 40 in good health.

The chain has TRBV21-1 and TRBJ1-4. TRBV21-1 is annotated as a pseudogene. This CDR3 spans 17 amino acids. The CDR3 sequence: CASRAVGPRDANEKLFF. The CDR3 bases are TGTGCCAGTCGTGCTGTAGGACCTCGCGACGCAAATGAAAAACTGTTTTTT.

This clonotype was seen a handful of times. The rearrangement links TRBV6-5 to TRBJ1-2; D may be TRBD1 (5 bases). Germline V CDR1 and CDR2: MNHEY, SVGAGI. CDR3 size: 19 residues. The V and J ends lost 0 bases and 6 bases respectively, with 26 bases between them. The CDR3 protein is CASSYSIGLFGGADDGYTF. Here the CDR3 DNA reads TGTGCCAGCAGTTACTCGATTGGATTGTTTGGCGGGGCCGACGATGGCTACACCTTC.

This chain joins TRBV7-2 and TRBJ2-5, with D possibly TRBD1 on 5 matching bases. The ends were cut back, 2 bases at V and 5 bases at J, with 18 bases in the middle. CDR3 size: 16 residues. The germline CDR1 and CDR2 sequences are SGHTA and FQGNSA. CDR3 sequence (DNA): TGTGCCAGCAGCTTAAACGGTCAGGGCAGCAGCGAGACCCAGTACTTC. It translates to CASSLNGQGSSETQYF.